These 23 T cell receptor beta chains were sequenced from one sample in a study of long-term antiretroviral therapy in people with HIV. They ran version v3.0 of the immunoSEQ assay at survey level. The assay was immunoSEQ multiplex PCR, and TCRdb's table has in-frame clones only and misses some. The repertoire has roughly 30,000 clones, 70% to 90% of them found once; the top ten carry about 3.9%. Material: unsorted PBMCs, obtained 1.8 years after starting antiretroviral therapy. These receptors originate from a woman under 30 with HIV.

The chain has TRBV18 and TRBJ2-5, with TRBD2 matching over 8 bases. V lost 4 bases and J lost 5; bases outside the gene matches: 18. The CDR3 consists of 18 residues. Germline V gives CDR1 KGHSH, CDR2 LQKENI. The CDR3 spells CASSLTPGGDRAKETQYF. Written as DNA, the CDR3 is TGTGCCAGCTCACTCACGCCCGGGGGGGATCGCGCTAAGGAGACCCAGTACTTC. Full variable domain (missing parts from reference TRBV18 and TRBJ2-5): NAGVMQNPRHLVRRRGQEARLRCSPMKGHSHVYWYRQLPEEGLKFMVYLQKENIIDESGMPKERFSAEFPKEGPSILRIQQVVRGDSAAYFCASSLTPGGDRAKETQYFGPGTRLLVL.

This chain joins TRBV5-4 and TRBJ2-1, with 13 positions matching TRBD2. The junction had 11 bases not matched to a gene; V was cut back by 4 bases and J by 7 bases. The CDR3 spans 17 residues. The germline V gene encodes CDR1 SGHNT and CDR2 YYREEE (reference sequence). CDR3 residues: CASSDHTSGRASNEQFF. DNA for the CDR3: TGTGCCAGCAGCGACCACACTAGCGGGAGGGCCTCGAATGAGCAGTTCTTC.

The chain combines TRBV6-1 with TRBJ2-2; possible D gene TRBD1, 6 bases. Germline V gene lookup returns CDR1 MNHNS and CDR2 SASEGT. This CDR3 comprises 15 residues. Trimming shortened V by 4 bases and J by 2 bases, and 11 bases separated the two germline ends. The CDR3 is CASSVQGPNTGELFF. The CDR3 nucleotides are TGTGCCAGCAGTGTTCAGGGGCCCAACACCGGGGAGCTGTTTTTT.

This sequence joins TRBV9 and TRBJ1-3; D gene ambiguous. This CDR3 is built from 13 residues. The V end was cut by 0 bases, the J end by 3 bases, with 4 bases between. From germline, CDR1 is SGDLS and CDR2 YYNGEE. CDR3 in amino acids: CASSVEHGNTIYF. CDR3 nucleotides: TGTGCCAGCAGCGTAGAACATGGAAACACCATATATTTT.

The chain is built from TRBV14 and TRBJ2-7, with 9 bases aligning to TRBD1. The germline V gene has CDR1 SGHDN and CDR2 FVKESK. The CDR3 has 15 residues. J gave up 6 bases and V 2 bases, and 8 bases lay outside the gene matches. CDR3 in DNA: TGTGCCAGCAGCCAACCCCGACAGGGGGAAAGCGAGCAGTACTTC. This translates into CASSQPRQGESEQYF.

CDR3 bases: TGTGCCAGCAGCTTAGGGTCGGGGAGACAAGAGACCCAGTACTTC. This sequence encodes CASSLGSGRQETQYF. V is TRBV13 and J is TRBJ2-5; TRBD2 might be the D (5 bases). V lost 0 bases to trimming and J lost 2 bases, with 10 bases between them. This CDR3 is built from 15 residues. CDR1 and CDR2 from the germline V gene are PRHDT and FYEKMQ (reference sequence).

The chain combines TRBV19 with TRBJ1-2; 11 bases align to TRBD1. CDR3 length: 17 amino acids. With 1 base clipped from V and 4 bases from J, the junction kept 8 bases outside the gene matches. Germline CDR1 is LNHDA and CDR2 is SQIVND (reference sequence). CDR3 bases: TGTGCCAGTAGTATAGGGACAGGGGGCTACCCTCCCTATGGCTACACCTTC. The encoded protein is CASSIGTGGYPPYGYTF.

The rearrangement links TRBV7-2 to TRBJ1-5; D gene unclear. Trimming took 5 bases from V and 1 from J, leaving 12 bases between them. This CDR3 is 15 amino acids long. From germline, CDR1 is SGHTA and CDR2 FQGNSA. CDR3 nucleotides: TGTGCCAGCAGCGTTACAGTCGGGAGCAATCAGCCCCAGCATTTT. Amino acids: CASSVTVGSNQPQHF.

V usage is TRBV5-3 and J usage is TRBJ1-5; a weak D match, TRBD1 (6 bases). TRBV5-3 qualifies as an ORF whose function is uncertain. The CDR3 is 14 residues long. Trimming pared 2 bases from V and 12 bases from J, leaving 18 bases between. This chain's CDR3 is CARSFRQAAALQHF. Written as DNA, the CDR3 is TGTGCCAGAAGCTTCAGACAGGCCGCGGCCCTCCAGCATTTT.

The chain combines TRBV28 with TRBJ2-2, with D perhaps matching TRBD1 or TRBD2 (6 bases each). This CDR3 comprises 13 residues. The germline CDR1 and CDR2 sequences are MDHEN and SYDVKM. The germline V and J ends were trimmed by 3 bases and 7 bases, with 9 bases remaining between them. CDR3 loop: CASSLGGSGELFF. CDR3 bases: TGTGCCAGCAGTTTGGGGGGCAGCGGGGAGCTGTTTTTT. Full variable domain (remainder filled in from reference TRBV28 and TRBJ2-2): DVKVTQSSRYLVKRTGEKVFLECVQDMDHENMFWYRQDPGLGLRLIYFSYDVKMKEKGDIPEGYSVSREKKERFSLILESASTNQTSMYLCASSLGGSGELFFGEGSRLTVL.

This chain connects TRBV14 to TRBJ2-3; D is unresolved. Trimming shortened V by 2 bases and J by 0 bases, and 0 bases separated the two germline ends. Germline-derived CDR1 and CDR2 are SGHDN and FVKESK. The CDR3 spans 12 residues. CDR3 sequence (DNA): TGTGCCAGCAGCCAAAGCACAGATACGCAGTATTTT. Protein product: CASSQSTDTQYF.

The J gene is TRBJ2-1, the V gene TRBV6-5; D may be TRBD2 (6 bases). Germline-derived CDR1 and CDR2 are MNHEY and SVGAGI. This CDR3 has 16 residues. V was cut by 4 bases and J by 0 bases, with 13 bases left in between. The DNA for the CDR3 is TGTGCCAGCAGTTCAGCGGGTGGTGGCTCCTACAATGAGCAGTTCTTC. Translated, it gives CASSSAGGGSYNEQFF.

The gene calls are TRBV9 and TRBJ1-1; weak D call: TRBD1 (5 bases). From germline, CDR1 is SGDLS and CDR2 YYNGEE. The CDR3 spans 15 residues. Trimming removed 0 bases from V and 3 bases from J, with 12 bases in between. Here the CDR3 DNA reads TGTGCCAGCAGCGTAGGGGGGGGGTCATACACTGAAGCTTTCTTT. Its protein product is CASSVGGGSYTEAFF.

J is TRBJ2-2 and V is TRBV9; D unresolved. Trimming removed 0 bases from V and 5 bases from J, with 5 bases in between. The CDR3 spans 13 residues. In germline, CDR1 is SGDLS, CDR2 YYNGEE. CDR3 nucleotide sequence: TGTGCCAGCAGCGTAGTGCGGACCGGGGAGCTGTTTTTT. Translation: CASSVVRTGELFF. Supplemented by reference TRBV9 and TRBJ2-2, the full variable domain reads DSGVTQTPKHLITATGQRVTLRCSPRSGDLSVYWYQQSLDQGLQFLIQYYNGEERAKGNILERFSAQQFPDLHSELNLSSLELGDSALYFCASSVVRTGELFFGEGSRLTVL.

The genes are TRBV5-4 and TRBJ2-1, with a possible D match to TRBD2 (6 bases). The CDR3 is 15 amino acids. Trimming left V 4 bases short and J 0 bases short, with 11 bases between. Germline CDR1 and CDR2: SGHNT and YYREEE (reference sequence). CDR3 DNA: TGTGCCAGCAGCCGGAGGGCAGACTCCTACAATGAGCAGTTCTTC. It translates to CASSRRADSYNEQFF.

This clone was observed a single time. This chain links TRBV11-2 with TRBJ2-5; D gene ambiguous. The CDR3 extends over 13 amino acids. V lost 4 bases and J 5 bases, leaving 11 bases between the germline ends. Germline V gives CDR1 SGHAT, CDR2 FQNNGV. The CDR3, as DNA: TGTGCCAGCAGCTGGAGAGGCATGGAGACCCAGTACTTC. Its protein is CASSWRGMETQYF. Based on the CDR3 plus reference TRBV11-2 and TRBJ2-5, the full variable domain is EAGVAQSPRYKIIEKRQSVAFWCNPISGHATLYWYQQILGQGPKLLIQFQNNGVVDDSQLPKDRFSAERLKGVDSTLKIQPAKLEDSAVYLCASSWRGMETQYFGPGTRLLVL.

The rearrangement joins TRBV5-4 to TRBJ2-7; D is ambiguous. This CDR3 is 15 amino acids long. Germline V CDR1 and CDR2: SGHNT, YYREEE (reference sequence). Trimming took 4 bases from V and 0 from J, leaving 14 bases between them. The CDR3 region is CASSARDRSSYEQYF. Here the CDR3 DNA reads TGTGCCAGCAGCGCTCGTGACCGGAGCTCCTACGAGCAGTACTTC.

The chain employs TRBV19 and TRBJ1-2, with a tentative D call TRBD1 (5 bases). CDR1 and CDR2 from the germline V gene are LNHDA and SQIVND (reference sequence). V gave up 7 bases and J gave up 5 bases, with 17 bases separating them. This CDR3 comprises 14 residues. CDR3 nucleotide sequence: TGTGCCAGTAAAAGGGGAGGGATCGGATATGGCTACACCTTC. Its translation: CASKRGGIGYGYTF.

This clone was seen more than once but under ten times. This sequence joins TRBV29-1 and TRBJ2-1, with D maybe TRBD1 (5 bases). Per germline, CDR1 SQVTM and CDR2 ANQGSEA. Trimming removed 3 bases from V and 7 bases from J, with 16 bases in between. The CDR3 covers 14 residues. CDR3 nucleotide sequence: TGCAGCGTTGATGGGGCATCGGTTACGAATGAGCAGTTCTTC. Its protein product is CSVDGASVTNEQFF.

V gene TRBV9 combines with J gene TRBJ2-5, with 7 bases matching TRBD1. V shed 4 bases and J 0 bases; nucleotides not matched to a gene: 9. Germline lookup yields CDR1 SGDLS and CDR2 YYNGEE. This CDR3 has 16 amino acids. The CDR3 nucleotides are TGTGCCAGCAGCCTAGGGAACAGGGGACACCAAGAGACCCAGTACTTC. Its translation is CASSLGNRGHQETQYF.

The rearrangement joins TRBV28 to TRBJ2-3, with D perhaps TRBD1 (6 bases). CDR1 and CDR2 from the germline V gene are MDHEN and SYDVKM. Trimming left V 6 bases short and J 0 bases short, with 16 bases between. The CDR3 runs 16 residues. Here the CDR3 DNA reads TGTGCCAGCAGACACCTTAGGGGGTCTAGCACAGATACGCAGTATTTT. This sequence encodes CASRHLRGSSTDTQYF.

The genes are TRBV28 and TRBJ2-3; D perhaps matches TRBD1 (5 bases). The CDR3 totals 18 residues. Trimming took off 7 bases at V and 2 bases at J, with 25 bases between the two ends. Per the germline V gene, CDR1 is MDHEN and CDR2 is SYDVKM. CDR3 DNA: TGTGCCAGCACAGCCGCTACTGGGAAGGGGTGGAACACAGATACGCAGTATTTT. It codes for CASTAATGKGWNTDTQYF.

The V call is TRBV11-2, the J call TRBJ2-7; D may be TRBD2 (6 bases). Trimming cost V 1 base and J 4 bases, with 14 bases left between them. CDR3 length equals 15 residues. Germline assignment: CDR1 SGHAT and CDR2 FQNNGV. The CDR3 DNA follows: TGTGCCAGCAGCTTAGGTTTCGGGACTTTTTACGAGCAGTACTTC. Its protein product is CASSLGFGTFYEQYF.